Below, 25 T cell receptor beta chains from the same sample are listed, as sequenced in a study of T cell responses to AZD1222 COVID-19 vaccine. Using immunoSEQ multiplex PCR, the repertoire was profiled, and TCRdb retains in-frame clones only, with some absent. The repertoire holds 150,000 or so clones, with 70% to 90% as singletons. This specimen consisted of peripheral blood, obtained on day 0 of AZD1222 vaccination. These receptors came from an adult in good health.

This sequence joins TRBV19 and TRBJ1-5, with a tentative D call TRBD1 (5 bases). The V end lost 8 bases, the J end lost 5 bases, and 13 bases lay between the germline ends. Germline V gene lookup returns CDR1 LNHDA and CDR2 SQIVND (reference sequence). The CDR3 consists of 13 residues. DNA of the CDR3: TGTGCCAGTCACCGACAGCCAGATCAGCCCCAGCATTTT. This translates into CASHRQPDQPQHF. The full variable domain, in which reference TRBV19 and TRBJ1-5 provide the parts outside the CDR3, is DGGITQSPKYLFRKEGQNVTLSCEQNLNHDAMYWYRQDPGQGLRLIYYSQIVNDFQKGDIAEGYSVSREKKESFPLTVTSAQKNPTAFYLCASHRQPDQPQHFGDGTRLSIL.

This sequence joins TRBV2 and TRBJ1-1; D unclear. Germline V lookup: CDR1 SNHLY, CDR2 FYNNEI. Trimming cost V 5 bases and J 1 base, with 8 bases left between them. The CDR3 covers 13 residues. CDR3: CASSSDGNTEAFF. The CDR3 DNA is TGTGCCAGCAGTTCGGACGGGAACACTGAAGCTTTCTTT.

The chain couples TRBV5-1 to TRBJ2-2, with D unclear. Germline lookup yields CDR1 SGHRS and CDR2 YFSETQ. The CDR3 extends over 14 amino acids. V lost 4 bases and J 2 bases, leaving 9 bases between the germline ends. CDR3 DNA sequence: TGCGCCAGCAGCCGACCGAGAAACACCGGGGAGCTGTTTTTT. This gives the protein CASSRPRNTGELFF.

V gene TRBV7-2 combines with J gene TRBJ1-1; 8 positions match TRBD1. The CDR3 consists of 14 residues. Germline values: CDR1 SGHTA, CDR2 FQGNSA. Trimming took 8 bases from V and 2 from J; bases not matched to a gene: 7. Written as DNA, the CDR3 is TGTGCCAGCGGTCACAGGGGGGGAAACACTGAAGCTTTCTTT. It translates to CASGHRGGNTEAFF.

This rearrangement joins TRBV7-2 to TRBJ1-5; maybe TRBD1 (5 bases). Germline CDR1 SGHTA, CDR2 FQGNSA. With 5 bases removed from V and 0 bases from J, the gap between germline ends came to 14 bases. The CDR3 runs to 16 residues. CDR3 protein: CASSPPGQTSNQPQHF. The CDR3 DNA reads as TGTGCCAGCAGCCCCCCGGGGCAGACTAGCAATCAGCCCCAGCATTTT.

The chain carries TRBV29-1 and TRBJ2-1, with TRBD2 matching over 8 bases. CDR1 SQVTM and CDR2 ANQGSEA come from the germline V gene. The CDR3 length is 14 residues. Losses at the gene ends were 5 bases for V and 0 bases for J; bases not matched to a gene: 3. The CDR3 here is CSVSSGNSYNEQFF. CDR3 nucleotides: TGCAGCGTTAGTAGCGGGAACTCCTACAATGAGCAGTTCTTC.

The CDR3 sequence: CASSDRKQNTEAFF. The DNA of the CDR3 is TGTGCCAGTAGTGATCGAAAGCAGAACACTGAAGCTTTCTTT. The rearrangement links TRBV19 to TRBJ1-1; D is undetermined. The length of the CDR3 is 14 residues. CDR1 LNHDA and CDR2 SQIVND come from the germline V gene (reference sequence). The V and J ends lost 5 bases and 1 base respectively, with 11 bases between them.

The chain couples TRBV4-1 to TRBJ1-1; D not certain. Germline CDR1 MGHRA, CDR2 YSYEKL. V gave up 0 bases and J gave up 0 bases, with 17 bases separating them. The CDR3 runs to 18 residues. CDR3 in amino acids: CASSQEEAAAAMNTEAFF. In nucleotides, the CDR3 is TGCGCCAGCAGCCAAGAAGAGGCGGCGGCGGCCATGAACACTGAAGCTTTCTTT.

CDR3 bases: TGCAGCGTTCAGGGACAGTACACGAACACTGAAGCTTTCTTT. Encoded protein: CSVQGQYTNTEAFF. The chain links TRBV29-1 to TRBJ1-1; 7 bases map to TRBD1. The V gene's germline CDR1 is SQVTM and CDR2 ANQGSEA. CDR3 size: 14 residues. V was pared by 5 bases and J by 1 base, with 7 bases of the junction left unmatched.

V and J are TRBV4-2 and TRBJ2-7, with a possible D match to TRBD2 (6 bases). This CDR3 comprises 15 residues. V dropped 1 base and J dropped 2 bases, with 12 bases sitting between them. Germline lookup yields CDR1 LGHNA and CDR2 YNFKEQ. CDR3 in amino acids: CASSQAGESAYEQYF. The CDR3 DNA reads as TGTGCCAGCAGCCAAGCGGGGGAGTCGGCCTACGAGCAGTACTTC.

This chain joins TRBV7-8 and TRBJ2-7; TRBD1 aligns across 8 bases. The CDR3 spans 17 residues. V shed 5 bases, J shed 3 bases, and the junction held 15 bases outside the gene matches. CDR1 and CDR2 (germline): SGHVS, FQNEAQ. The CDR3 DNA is TGTGCCAGCAGCCAAACATATGGGCAGGGGGCGAGCTACGAGCAGTACGTC. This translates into CASSQTYGQGASYEQYV.

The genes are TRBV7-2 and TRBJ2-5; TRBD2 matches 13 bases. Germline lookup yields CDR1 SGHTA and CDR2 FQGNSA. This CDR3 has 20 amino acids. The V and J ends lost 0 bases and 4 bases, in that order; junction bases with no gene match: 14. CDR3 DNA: TGTGCCAGCAGCTTAGCATATAGCACTAGCGGGAGGGCCCTCGGAGAGACCCAGTACTTC. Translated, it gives CASSLAYSTSGRALGETQYF.

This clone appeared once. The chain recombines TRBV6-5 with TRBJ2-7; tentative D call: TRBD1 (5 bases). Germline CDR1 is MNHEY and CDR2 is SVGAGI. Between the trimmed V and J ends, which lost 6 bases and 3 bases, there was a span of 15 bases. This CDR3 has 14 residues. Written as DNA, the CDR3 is TGTGCCAGCAGCAATGGGGCAGGGATCTACGAGCAGTACTTC. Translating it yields CASSNGAGIYEQYF.

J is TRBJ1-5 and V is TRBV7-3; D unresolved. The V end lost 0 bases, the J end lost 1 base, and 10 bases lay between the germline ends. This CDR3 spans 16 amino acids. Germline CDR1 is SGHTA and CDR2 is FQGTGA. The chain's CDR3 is CASSLTTVLSNQPQHF. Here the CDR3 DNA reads TGTGCCAGCAGCTTAACGACCGTCCTAAGCAATCAGCCCCAGCATTTT. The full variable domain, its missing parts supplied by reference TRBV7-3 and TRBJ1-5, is GAGVSQTPSNKVTEKGKYVELRCDPISGHTALYWYRQSLGQGPEFLIYFQGTGAADDSGLPNDRFFAVRPEGSVSTLKIQRTERGDSAVYLCASSLTTVLSNQPQHFGDGTRLSIL.

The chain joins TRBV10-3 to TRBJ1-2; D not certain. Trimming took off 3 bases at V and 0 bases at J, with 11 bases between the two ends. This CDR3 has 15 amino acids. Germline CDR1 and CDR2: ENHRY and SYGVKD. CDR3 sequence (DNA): TGTGCCATCAGTGACCCCACCCTCCCTAACTATGGCTACACCTTC. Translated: CAISDPTLPNYGYTF.

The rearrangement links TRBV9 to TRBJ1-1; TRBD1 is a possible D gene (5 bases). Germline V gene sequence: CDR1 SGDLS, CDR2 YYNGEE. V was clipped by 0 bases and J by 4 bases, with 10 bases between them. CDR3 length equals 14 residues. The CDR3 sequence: CASSVDVGGTEAFF. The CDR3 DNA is TGTGCCAGCAGCGTAGATGTCGGGGGCACTGAAGCTTTCTTT.

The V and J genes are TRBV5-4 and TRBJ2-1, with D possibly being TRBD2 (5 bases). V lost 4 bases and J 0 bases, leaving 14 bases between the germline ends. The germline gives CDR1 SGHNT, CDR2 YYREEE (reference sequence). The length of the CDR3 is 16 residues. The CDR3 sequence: CASSADLAGSYNEQFF. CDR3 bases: TGTGCCAGCAGCGCGGATCTAGCCGGCTCCTACAATGAGCAGTTCTTC.

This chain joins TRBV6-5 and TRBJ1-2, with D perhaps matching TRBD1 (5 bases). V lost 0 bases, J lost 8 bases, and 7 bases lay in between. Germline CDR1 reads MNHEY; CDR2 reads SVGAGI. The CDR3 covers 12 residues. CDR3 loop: CASSYSTGGYTF. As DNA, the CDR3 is TGTGCCAGCAGTTACTCAACAGGCGGCTACACCTTC.

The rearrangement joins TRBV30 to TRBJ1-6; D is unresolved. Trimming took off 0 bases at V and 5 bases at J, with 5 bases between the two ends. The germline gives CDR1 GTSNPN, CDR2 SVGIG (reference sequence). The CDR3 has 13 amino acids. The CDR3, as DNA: TGTGCCTGGAGTGTACAAGATAATTCACCCCTCCACTTT. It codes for CAWSVQDNSPLHF.

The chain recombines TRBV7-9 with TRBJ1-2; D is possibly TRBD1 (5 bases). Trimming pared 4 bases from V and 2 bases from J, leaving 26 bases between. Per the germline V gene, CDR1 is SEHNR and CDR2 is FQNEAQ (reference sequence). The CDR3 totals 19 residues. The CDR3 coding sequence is TGTGCCAGCAGCTCACTCCCCATGGGGGTAGACAGAAAAAACTATGGCTACACCTTC. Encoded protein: CASSSLPMGVDRKNYGYTF.

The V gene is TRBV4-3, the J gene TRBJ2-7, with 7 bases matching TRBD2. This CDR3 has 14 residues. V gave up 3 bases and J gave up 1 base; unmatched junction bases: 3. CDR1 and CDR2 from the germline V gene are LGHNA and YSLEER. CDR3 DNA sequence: TGCGCCAGCAGCCAGCAGCGGGAATCCTACGAGCAGTACTTC. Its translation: CASSQQRESYEQYF.

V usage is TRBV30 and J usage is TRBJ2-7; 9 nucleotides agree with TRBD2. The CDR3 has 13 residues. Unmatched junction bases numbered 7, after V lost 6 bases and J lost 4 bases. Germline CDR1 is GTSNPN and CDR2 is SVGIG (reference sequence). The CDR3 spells CACSGRGGYEQYF. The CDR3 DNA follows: TGTGCCTGTAGCGGGAGAGGTGGTTACGAGCAGTACTTC.

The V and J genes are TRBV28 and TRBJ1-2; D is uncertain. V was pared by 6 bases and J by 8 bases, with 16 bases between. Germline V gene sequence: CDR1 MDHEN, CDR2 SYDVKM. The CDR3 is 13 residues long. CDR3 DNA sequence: TGTGCCAGCAGGTCTAAAGGGAATTTGGGCTACACCTTC. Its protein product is CASRSKGNLGYTF.

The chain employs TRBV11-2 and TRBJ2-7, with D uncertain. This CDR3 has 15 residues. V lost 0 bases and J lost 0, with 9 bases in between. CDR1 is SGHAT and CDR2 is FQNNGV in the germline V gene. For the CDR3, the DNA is TGTGCCAGCAGCTTAGACTCTCTCCCCTCCTACGAGCAGTACTTC. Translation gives CASSLDSLPSYEQYF.

This CDR3 is CASSTTGGTGNYGYTF. CDR3 coding DNA: TGTGCCAGCAGTACCACCGGTGGGACCGGGAACTATGGCTACACCTTC. The J gene is TRBJ1-2, the V gene TRBV6-4; D is possibly TRBD1 (5 bases). This CDR3 region has 16 residues. The V end was cut by 5 bases, the J end by 2 bases, with 18 bases between. From germline, CDR1 is MRHNA and CDR2 SNTAGT.